The text below deals with one T cell receptor (beta chain). The antigen is not known. Every donor, a Caucasian adult, lived in Nashville, Tennessee. This sample is drawn from a study of shared clonotypes between healthy human individuals. The table came from immunoSEQ multiplex PCR; TCRdb's copy has only in-frame clones and leaves some out. The table lists roughly 2.5 million clones, over 85% of them singletons, with over 0.12% in the top ten. Germline V gene lookup returns CDR1 LGHNA and CDR2 YNFKEQ. V was shortened by 4 bases and J by 0 bases, with 16 bases between the two germline ends. The CDR3 spans 17 residues. Study conclusions and caveats: Rarefaction demonstrated incomplete sorted-subset sequencing despite large depth.

The receptor was isolated from a man between 18 and 35 years old in good health. The source material was naive CD4+ T cells sorted from blood. Subset given: CD45RA+ positively selected. The chain is built from TRBV4-2 and TRBJ1-3, with D possibly TRBD1 on 5 matching bases. The DNA of the CDR3 is TGTGCCAGCAGCCCCGAGCGGGGGGTCACCTCTGGAAACACCATATATTTT. Encoded protein: CASSPERGVTSGNTIYF.